This T cell receptor beta chain appears in the sequencing data of a study of T cell changes during pregnancy in multiple sclerosis. Germline CDR1 LNHDA, CDR2 SQIVND (reference sequence). The CDR3 is 15 amino acids. J lost 3 bases, V lost 5 bases, and 10 bases had no gene match. Libraries were prepared by immunoSEQ multiplex PCR; TCRdb keeps only in-frame clonotypes and omits some of them. Of about 43,000 clones listed, roughly 91% were seen once; the top ten hold about 1.5%. The rearrangement links TRBV19 to TRBJ2-7; 7 bases fit TRBD2. The material sequenced was PBMCs (not recorded whether the cells were cultured). The source of this sequence is a female donor with multiple sclerosis, enrolled in a pregnancy study. The CDR3, as DNA: TGTGCCAGTAGTGCCGGGCGGGAGCCGGGCTACGAGCAGTACTTC. Protein product: CASSAGREPGYEQYF.